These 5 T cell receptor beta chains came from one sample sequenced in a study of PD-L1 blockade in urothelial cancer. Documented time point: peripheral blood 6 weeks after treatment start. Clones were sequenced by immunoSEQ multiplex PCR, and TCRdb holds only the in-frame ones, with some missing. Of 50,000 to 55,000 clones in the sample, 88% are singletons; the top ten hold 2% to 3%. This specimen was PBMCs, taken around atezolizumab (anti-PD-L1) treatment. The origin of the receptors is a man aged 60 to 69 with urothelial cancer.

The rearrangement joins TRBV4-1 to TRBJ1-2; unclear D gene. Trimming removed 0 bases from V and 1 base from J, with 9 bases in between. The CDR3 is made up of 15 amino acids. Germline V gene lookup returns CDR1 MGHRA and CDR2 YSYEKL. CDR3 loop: CASSQDPGGNYGYTF. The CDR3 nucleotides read TGCGCCAGCAGCCAAGACCCGGGAGGTAACTATGGCTACACCTTC.

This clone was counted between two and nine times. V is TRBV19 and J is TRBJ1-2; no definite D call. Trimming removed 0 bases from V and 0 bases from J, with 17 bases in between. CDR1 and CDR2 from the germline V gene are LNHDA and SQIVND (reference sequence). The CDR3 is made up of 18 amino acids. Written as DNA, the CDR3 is TGTGCCAGTAGTATAGACCGGACTGGGGTAACGCCTAACTATGGCTACACCTTC. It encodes CASSIDRTGVTPNYGYTF.

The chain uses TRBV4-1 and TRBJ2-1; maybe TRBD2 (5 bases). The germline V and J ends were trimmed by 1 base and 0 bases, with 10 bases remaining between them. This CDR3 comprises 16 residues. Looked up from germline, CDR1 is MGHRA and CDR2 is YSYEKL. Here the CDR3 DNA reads TGCGCCAGCAGCCAAGGCGGGCAGTACTCCTACAATGAGCAGTTCTTC. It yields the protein CASSQGGQYSYNEQFF.

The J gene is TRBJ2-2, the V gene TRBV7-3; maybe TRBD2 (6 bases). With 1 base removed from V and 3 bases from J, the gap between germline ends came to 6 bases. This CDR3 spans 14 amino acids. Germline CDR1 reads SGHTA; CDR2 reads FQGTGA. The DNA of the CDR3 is TGTGCCAGCAGCTTAAGGGGGGACACCGGGGAGCTGTTTTTT. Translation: CASSLRGDTGELFF.

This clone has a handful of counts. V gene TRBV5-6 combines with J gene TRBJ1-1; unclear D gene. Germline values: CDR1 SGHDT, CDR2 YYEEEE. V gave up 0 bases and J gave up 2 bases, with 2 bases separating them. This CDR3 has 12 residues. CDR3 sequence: CASSLVNTEAFF. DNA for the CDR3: TGTGCCAGCAGCTTGGTAAACACTGAAGCTTTCTTT.